A selection of T cell receptor beta chains follows, all from one sample in a study of blood T cell repertoires in COVID-19. The method was immunoSEQ multiplex PCR; TCRdb's version includes in-frame clones alone and lacks a portion of them. The table lists roughly 270,000 clones, 65% to 90% of them singletons, with approximately 5.1% in the top ten. Material: peripheral blood. The receptors shown here come from a man in his forties or fifties with active or convalescent COVID-19. Each CDR3 is given with its conserved first and last residue. The D gene is left open where the match is weak. Clone size appears in some rows only: once, few, many, or a class for an expanded clone.

J,size,V,D,CDR3,DNA
TRBJ1-4,few,TRBV7-9,.,CASSPLRAGEKLFF,TGTGCCAGCAGCCCTCTCAGGGCGGGAGAAAAACTGTTTTTT
TRBJ2-1,.,TRBV30,TRBD2,CAWSALAAPGNEQFF,TGTGCCTGGAGTGCCCTAGCGGCCCCGGGGAATGAGCAGTTCTTC
TRBJ2-7,.,TRBV4-2,.,CASSPQRSSYEQYF,TGTGCCAGCAGCCCGCAAAGGAGCTCCTACGAGCAGTACTTC
TRBJ2-1,.,TRBV25-1,TRBD2,CASSEFWTSGTNEQFF,TGTGCCAGCAGTGAATTTTGGACTAGCGGGACCAATGAGCAGTTCTTC
TRBJ1-5,.,TRBV19,.,CASRVSTSLNQPQHF,TGTGCCAGTAGGGTGAGTACCTCTCTTAATCAGCCCCAGCATTTT
TRBJ1-1,.,TRBV6-5,.,CASSYSLAHTEAFF,TGTGCCAGCAGTTACTCGCTGGCTCACACTGAAGCTTTCTTT
TRBJ2-1,.,TRBV5-1,TRBD2,CASSPDGGVGEQFF,TGCGCCAGCAGCCCGGACGGGGGGGTAGGTGAGCAGTTCTTC
TRBJ2-3,.,TRBV2,TRBD2,CASSEFREGSDTQYF,TGTGCCAGCAGTGAATTTCGGGAGGGGTCAGATACGCAGTATTTT
TRBJ1-3,.,TRBV28,.,CASIPTASPGNTIYF,TGTGCCAGCATCCCCACAGCCTCCCCTGGAAACACCATATATTTT
TRBJ1-2,.,TRBV28,.,CASTIGGGGSSYGYTF,TGTGCCAGCACCATTGGGGGGGGCGGCTCTTCCTATGGCTACACCTTC
TRBJ1-5,.,TRBV4-2,.,CASSQGSGNQPQHF,TGTGCCAGCAGCCAAGGGTCGGGCAATCAGCCCCAGCATTTT
TRBJ2-7,.,TRBV3-1/TRBV3-2,.,CASSREYSYEQYF,TGTGCCAGCAGCCGGGAGTATTCCTACGAGCAGTACTTC
TRBJ2-7,.,TRBV11-2,TRBD1,CASSLYFNPGQESYEQYF,TGTGCCAGCAGCTTATACTTTAATCCGGGACAGGAGTCCTACGAGCAGTACTTC
TRBJ2-5,many,TRBV6-2/TRBV6-3,.,CASSPARVQYF,TGTGCCAGCAGCCCGGCCCGGGTGCAGTACTTC
TRBJ1-6,.,TRBV27,.,CASSSRQTSYNSPLHF,TGTGCCAGCAGTTCCCGACAGACCTCCTATAATTCACCCCTCCACTTT
TRBJ2-5,.,TRBV4-1,TRBD2,CASSQDTSGSQETQYF,TGCGCCAGCAGCCAAGATACTAGCGGGAGCCAAGAGACCCAGTACTTC
TRBJ1-2,few,TRBV18,TRBD1,CASSPGRGPYGYTF,TGTGCCAGCTCACCGGGCAGGGGGCCTTATGGCTACACCTTC
TRBJ2-1,.,TRBV2,TRBD2,CASTRGIAGVNEQFF,TGTGCCAGCACCCGGGGGATAGCGGGAGTCAATGAGCAGTTCTTC
TRBJ2-7,.,TRBV7-2,.,CASSTTGNPYF,TGTGCCAGCAGCACCACAGGGAATCCGTACTTC
TRBJ2-1,.,TRBV5-1,TRBD2,CASSSGLVGPNEQFF,TGCGCCAGCAGCTCGGGACTAGTCGGCCCCAATGAGCAGTTCTTC
TRBJ2-1,.,TRBV27,.,CASKGGGPYNEQFF,TGTGCCAGCAAGGGCGGGGGCCCCTACAATGAGCAGTTCTTC
TRBJ2-7,few,TRBV2,.,CASSGDSFIHEQYF,TGTGCCAGCAGTGGGGACTCCTTCATCCACGAGCAGTACTTC
TRBJ1-5,.,TRBV5-1,TRBD1,CASSLTGGKGNQPQHF,TGCGCCAGCAGCTTGACAGGGGGGAAGGGCAATCAGCCCCAGCATTTT